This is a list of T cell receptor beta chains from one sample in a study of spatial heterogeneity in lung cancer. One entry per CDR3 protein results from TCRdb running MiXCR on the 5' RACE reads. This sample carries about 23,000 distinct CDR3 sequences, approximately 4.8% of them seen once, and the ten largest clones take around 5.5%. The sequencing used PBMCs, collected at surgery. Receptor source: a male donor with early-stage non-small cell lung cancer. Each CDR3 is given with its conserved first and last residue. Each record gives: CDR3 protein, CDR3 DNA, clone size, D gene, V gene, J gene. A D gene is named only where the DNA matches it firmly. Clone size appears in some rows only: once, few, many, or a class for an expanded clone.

CDR3: CASRQGGTRPQHF; DNA: TGTGCCAGCCGACAGGGGGGTACACGGCCCCAGCATTTT; size: many; D: TRBD1; V: TRBV28; J: TRBJ1-5
CDR3: CASSLGVTGGAYEQYF; DNA: TGTGCCAGCAGTTTAGGTGTGACAGGTGGAGCCTACGAGCAGTACTTC; size: many; D: .; V: TRBV27; J: TRBJ2-7
CDR3: CASSLFGDTDTQYF; DNA: TGTGCCAGCAGCCTTTTCGGGGACACAGATACGCAGTATTTT; size: many; D: .; V: TRBV11-2; J: TRBJ2-3
CDR3: CASSAFPSGYEQYF; DNA: TGTGCCAGCAGCGCCTTTCCCTCAGGGTACGAGCAGTACTTC; size: many; D: .; V: TRBV7-2; J: TRBJ2-7
CDR3: CASSKGFTGKLNYGYTF; DNA: TGTGCCAGCAGCAAGGGGTTCACAGGGAAGCTTAACTATGGCTACACCTTC; size: many; D: .; V: TRBV28; J: TRBJ1-2
CDR3: CASRRQGSYEQYF; DNA: TGTGCCAGCAGAAGACAGGGCAGCTACGAGCAGTACTTC; size: many; D: TRBD1; V: TRBV12-3/TRBV12-4; J: TRBJ2-7
CDR3: CASSSPGPWFF; DNA: TGTGCCAGCAGCTCACCGGGCCCCTGGTTCTTC; size: medium-sized; D: .; V: TRBV7-8; J: TRBJ2-1
CDR3: CASSQGTDSAFYEQYF; DNA: TGTGCCAGCAGCCAAGGGACAGATTCGGCTTTTTACGAGCAGTACTTC; size: many; D: .; V: TRBV3-1; J: TRBJ2-7
CDR3: CASRPSWGSEQYF; DNA: TGTGCCAGCAGGCCAAGCTGGGGCTCCGAGCAGTACTTC; size: many; D: .; V: TRBV27; J: TRBJ2-7
CDR3: CASSLGLTGFTGELFF; DNA: TGCGCCAGCAGCTTGGGCCTGACAGGGTTTACCGGGGAGCTGTTTTTT; size: many; D: TRBD1; V: TRBV5-1; J: TRBJ2-2
CDR3: CASSPLPSARADTQYF; DNA: TGTGCCAGCAGTCCCCTCCCTTCGGCGAGGGCAGATACGCAGTATTTT; size: medium-sized; D: .; V: TRBV28; J: TRBJ2-3
CDR3: CASSPLRSGGNQPQHF; DNA: TGTGCCAGCTCACCACTCAGGAGCGGTGGCAATCAGCCCCAGCATTTT; size: many; D: .; V: TRBV18; J: TRBJ1-5
CDR3: CASSLEGYGYTF; DNA: TGTGCCAGCAGTTTAGAAGGATATGGCTACACCTTC; size: many; D: .; V: TRBV12-3/TRBV12-4; J: TRBJ1-2
CDR3: CASSLRNNEQFF; DNA: TGTGCCAGCAGCTTGCGGAACAATGAGCAGTTCTTC; size: .; D: .; V: TRBV5-4; J: TRBJ2-1
CDR3: CASSVGPQTLYEQYF; DNA: TGCGCCAGCAGCGTTGGACCGCAAACCCTCTACGAGCAGTACTTC; size: many; D: .; V: TRBV5-1; J: TRBJ2-7
CDR3: CATAPQGMHEQYF; DNA: TGTGCAACTGCCCCGCAGGGGATGCACGAGCAGTACTTC; size: many; D: .; V: TRBV10-3; J: TRBJ2-7
CDR3: CASSYSFPGTGDMNTEAFF; DNA: TGTGCCAGCAGTTACTCTTTCCCAGGGACAGGGGACATGAACACTGAAGCTTTCTTT; size: few; D: TRBD1; V: TRBV6-5; J: TRBJ1-1
CDR3: CASRPGQGRGAEAFF; DNA: TGTGCCAGCAGACCGGGACAGGGGAGGGGTGCTGAAGCTTTCTTT; size: many; D: TRBD1; V: TRBV7-2; J: TRBJ1-1
CDR3: CSTTMSTDTQYF; DNA: TGCAGCACGACTATGAGCACAGATACGCAGTATTTT; size: many; D: .; V: TRBV29-1; J: TRBJ2-3
CDR3: CAPRGDSSYEQYF; DNA: TGTGCCCCAAGGGGGGACAGCTCCTACGAGCAGTACTTC; size: many; D: .; V: TRBV6-2/TRBV6-3; J: TRBJ2-7
CDR3: CASSGTSEVYNEQFF; DNA: TGTGCCAGCAGTGGCACTAGCGAGGTGTACAATGAGCAGTTCTTC; size: .; D: TRBD2; V: TRBV6-1; J: TRBJ2-1
CDR3: CASSRYDGQFF; DNA: TGCGCCAGCAGTCGTTACGACGGGCAGTTCTTC; size: many; D: .; V: TRBV5-1; J: TRBJ2-1
CDR3: CASNDRGQGQPQHF; DNA: TGTGCCAGCAACGACAGGGGGCAAGGTCAGCCCCAGCATTTT; size: many; D: .; V: TRBV21-1; J: TRBJ1-5
CDR3: CASRQMDGQGYF; DNA: TGTGCCAGCAGACAAATGGACGGACAAGGGTACTTC; size: medium-sized; D: .; V: TRBV12-3/TRBV12-4; J: TRBJ2-7
CDR3: CASSLVPQRANTGELFF; DNA: TGTGCCAGCAGCTTGGTCCCCCAGCGGGCGAACACCGGGGAGCTGTTTTTT; size: many; D: .; V: TRBV5-5; J: TRBJ2-2
CDR3: CASITKTVSSYNERFF; DNA: TGTGCCAGCATCACGAAGACGGTAAGTTCCTACAATGAGCGGTTCTTC; size: .; D: .; V: TRBV12-3/TRBV12-4; J: TRBJ2-1
CDR3: CASSEMASFYNEQFF; DNA: TGTGCCAGCAGTGAAATGGCTAGCTTCTACAATGAGCAGTTCTTC; size: .; D: .; V: TRBV6-1; J: TRBJ2-1
CDR3: CSVAGDYTDTQYF; DNA: TGCAGCGTTGCGGGGGACTACACAGATACGCAGTATTTT; size: many; D: TRBD2; V: TRBV29-1; J: TRBJ2-3
CDR3: CSAERGREQFF; DNA: TGCAGTGCGGAGCGGGGTAGGGAGCAGTTCTTC; size: many; D: TRBD2; V: TRBV20-1; J: TRBJ2-1
CDR3: CASSLLYEQYF; DNA: TGTGCCAGCAGCTTACTCTACGAGCAGTACTTC; size: many; D: .; V: TRBV7-2; J: TRBJ2-7
CDR3: CASSATGITDTQYF; DNA: TGTGCCAGCAGCGCGACAGGAATTACAGATACGCAGTATTTT; size: medium-sized; D: .; V: TRBV5-5; J: TRBJ2-3
CDR3: CASSQGRDGELFF; DNA: TGTGCCAGCAGCCAAGGACGGGACGGGGAGCTGTTTTTT; size: many; D: .; V: TRBV4-2; J: TRBJ2-2
CDR3: CASSSARLGDTQYF; DNA: TGTGCCAGCAGCTCAGCCCGTTTGGGAGATACGCAGTATTTT; size: many; D: .; V: TRBV7-2; J: TRBJ2-3
CDR3: CASSLAGEAASYEQYF; DNA: TGTGCCAGCAGTTTAGCTGGGGAGGCGGCGTCCTACGAGCAGTACTTC; size: many; D: .; V: TRBV28; J: TRBJ2-7
CDR3: CASSELAGGQNEQFF; DNA: TGTGCCAGCTCTGAACTAGCGGGAGGGCAGAATGAGCAGTTCTTC; size: many; D: TRBD2; V: TRBV28; J: TRBJ2-1
CDR3: CASSYSSGPKRAQYF; DNA: TGTGCCAGCAGTTACTCAAGTGGCCCAAAGAGGGCCCAGTACTTC; size: many; D: .; V: TRBV6-5; J: TRBJ2-5
CDR3: CASSPKTLVGGSQYF; DNA: TGTGCCAGCAGCCCAAAGACCCTAGTGGGGGGCTCGCAGTATTTT; size: many; D: .; V: TRBV7-2; J: TRBJ2-3
CDR3: CASSKPQEREPQHF; DNA: TGTGCCAGTAGTAAACCCCAAGAGAGGGAGCCCCAGCATTTT; size: many; D: .; V: TRBV19; J: TRBJ1-5
CDR3: CASSRSGFNYGYTF; DNA: TGCGCCAGCTCCCGGAGCGGGTTTAACTATGGCTACACCTTC; size: many; D: .; V: TRBV5-1; J: TRBJ1-2
CDR3: CASSLIGTGVDNEQFF; DNA: TGTGCCAGCAGTTTAATCGGGACAGGTGTCGACAATGAGCAGTTCTTC; size: many; D: TRBD1; V: TRBV28; J: TRBJ2-1
CDR3: CASSYPRGAEDTQYF; DNA: TGTGCCAGCAGTTACCCGCGGGGGGCTGAAGATACGCAGTATTTT; size: many; D: TRBD2; V: TRBV6-2/TRBV6-3; J: TRBJ2-3
CDR3: CASSFGTGYEQYF; DNA: TGTGCCAGCAGTTTCGGGACAGGCTACGAGCAGTACTTC; size: .; D: TRBD1; V: TRBV27; J: TRBJ2-7
CDR3: CASSPQGNYGYTF; DNA: TGTGCCAGCAGCCCTCAGGGGAACTATGGCTACACCTTC; size: many; D: .; V: TRBV7-2; J: TRBJ1-2
CDR3: CASSPLTSGGPRTDTQYF; DNA: TGTGCCAGCAGCCCTTTGACTAGCGGGGGGCCGCGCACAGATACGCAGTATTTT; size: medium-sized; D: TRBD2; V: TRBV11-2; J: TRBJ2-3
CDR3: CASSSDMISGANVLTF; DNA: TGTGCCAGCAGTTCCGACATGATCTCTGGGGCCAACGTCCTGACTTTC; size: many; D: .; V: TRBV12-3/TRBV12-4; J: TRBJ2-6
CDR3: CASSHRVTQPQHF; DNA: TGTGCCAGCTCTCACCGGGTGACTCAGCCCCAGCATTTT; size: many; D: .; V: TRBV18; J: TRBJ1-5
CDR3: CASSLAGNSYNEQFF; DNA: TGCGCCAGCAGCTTGGCGGGCAACTCCTACAATGAGCAGTTCTTC; size: medium-sized; D: .; V: TRBV5-1; J: TRBJ2-1
CDR3: CSAPRQPDSYEQYF; DNA: TGCAGTGCTCCGAGACAGCCTGACTCCTACGAGCAGTACTTC; size: many; D: .; V: TRBV20-1; J: TRBJ2-7
CDR3: CATSIQQGLETQYF; DNA: TGTGCCACCAGCATACAACAGGGTCTCGAGACCCAGTACTTC; size: .; D: .; V: TRBV15; J: TRBJ2-5
CDR3: CASSLDRTSVKEQFF; DNA: TGTGCCAGCAGCTTAGACAGGACTAGCGTAAAGGAGCAGTTCTTC; size: many; D: TRBD2; V: TRBV11-2; J: TRBJ2-1